Below, 3 T cell receptor beta chains from the same sample are listed, as sequenced in a study of a mutant IDH1 vaccine in newly diagnosed glioma. Time point of the sample: baseline, week 1 (first vaccination visit). Treatment specified: pre-vaccination baseline after standard-of-care therapy. Sequencing used immunoSEQ multiplex PCR; TCRdb keeps in-frame clones, though not all of them. The sample lists about 27,000 clones; roughly 93% were seen once. The sequencing here drew on PBMCs, taken from a glioma patient treated with radiotherapy, temozolomide or both. Source of these receptors: a man aged 40-55 years with glioma.

The chain links TRBV4-3 to TRBJ2-1; 8 nucleotides line up with TRBD2. The CDR3 is 15 residues long. Unmatched junction bases numbered 6, after V lost 2 bases and J lost 6 bases. Germline CDR1 and CDR2: LGHNA and YSLEER. CDR3 coding DNA: TGCGCCAGCAGCCAAATAGCGGGGAGTCCCAATGAGCAGTTCTTC. This translates into CASSQIAGSPNEQFF.

The chain recombines TRBV27 with TRBJ2-7; D gene uncertain. This CDR3 spans 11 amino acids. Germline V gene sequence: CDR1 MNHEY, CDR2 SMNVEV (reference sequence). The V gene lost 3 bases and the J gene lost 6 bases, with 6 bases spanning the gap. CDR3 in DNA: TGTGCCAGCAGTTTCGGCGGCGAGCAGTACTTC. Translated: CASSFGGEQYF.

CDR3 sequence (DNA): TGTGCCAGCAGCCTTACCTTCCCGGGGGGCGGCACTGAAGCTTTCTTT. Amino acid sequence: CASSLTFPGGGTEAFF. The V gene is TRBV9, the J gene TRBJ1-1; D is perhaps TRBD1 (6 bases). V was shortened by 4 bases and J by 4 bases, with 20 bases between the two germline ends. There are 16 residues in the CDR3. Germline V gene sequence: CDR1 SGDLS, CDR2 YYNGEE. Filled out from reference TRBV9 and TRBJ1-1, the complete variable domain reads DSGVTQTPKHLITATGQRVTLRCSPRSGDLSVYWYQQSLDQGLQFLIQYYNGEERAKGNILERFSAQQFPDLHSELNLSSLELGDSALYFCASSLTFPGGGTEAFFGQGTRLTVV.